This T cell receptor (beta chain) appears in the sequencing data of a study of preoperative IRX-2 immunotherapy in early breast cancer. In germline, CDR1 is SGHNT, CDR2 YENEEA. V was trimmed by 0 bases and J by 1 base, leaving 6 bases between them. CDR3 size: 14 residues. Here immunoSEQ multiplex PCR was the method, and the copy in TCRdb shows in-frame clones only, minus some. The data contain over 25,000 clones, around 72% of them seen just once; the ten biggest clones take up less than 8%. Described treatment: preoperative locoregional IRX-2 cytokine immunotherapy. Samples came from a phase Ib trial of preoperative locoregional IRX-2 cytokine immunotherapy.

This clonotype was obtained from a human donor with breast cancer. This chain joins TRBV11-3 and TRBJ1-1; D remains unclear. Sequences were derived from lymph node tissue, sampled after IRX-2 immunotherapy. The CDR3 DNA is TGTGCCAGCAGCTTAGAAACGGGGAACACTGAAGCTTTCTTT. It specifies CASSLETGNTEAFF.